This entry concerns a single T cell receptor beta chain. Its antigen remains unknown. The data belong to a study of cytomegalovirus exposure and HLA in healthy donors. General study findings and limits: Confirmation in vitro established that three CMV-associated chains were specific for CMV antigens.

Germline V lookup: CDR1 MNHEY, CDR2 SVGAGI. Trimming shortened V by 5 bases and J by 7 bases, and 10 bases separated the two germline ends. There are 12 residues in the CDR3. Some clones are missing from TCRdb's copy, which holds only in-frame ones; the method was immunoSEQ multiplex PCR. The table records about 200,000 clones, about 81% of them present only once. This chain links TRBV6-5 with TRBJ2-3; tentatively, D is TRBD2 (6 bases). The source is a woman aged 25 to 39 in good health and CMV-seronegative. Input material: PBMCs. CDR3 DNA: TGTGCCAGCAGTCCCCGGGGGAATACGCAGTATTTT. It specifies CASSPRGNTQYF.